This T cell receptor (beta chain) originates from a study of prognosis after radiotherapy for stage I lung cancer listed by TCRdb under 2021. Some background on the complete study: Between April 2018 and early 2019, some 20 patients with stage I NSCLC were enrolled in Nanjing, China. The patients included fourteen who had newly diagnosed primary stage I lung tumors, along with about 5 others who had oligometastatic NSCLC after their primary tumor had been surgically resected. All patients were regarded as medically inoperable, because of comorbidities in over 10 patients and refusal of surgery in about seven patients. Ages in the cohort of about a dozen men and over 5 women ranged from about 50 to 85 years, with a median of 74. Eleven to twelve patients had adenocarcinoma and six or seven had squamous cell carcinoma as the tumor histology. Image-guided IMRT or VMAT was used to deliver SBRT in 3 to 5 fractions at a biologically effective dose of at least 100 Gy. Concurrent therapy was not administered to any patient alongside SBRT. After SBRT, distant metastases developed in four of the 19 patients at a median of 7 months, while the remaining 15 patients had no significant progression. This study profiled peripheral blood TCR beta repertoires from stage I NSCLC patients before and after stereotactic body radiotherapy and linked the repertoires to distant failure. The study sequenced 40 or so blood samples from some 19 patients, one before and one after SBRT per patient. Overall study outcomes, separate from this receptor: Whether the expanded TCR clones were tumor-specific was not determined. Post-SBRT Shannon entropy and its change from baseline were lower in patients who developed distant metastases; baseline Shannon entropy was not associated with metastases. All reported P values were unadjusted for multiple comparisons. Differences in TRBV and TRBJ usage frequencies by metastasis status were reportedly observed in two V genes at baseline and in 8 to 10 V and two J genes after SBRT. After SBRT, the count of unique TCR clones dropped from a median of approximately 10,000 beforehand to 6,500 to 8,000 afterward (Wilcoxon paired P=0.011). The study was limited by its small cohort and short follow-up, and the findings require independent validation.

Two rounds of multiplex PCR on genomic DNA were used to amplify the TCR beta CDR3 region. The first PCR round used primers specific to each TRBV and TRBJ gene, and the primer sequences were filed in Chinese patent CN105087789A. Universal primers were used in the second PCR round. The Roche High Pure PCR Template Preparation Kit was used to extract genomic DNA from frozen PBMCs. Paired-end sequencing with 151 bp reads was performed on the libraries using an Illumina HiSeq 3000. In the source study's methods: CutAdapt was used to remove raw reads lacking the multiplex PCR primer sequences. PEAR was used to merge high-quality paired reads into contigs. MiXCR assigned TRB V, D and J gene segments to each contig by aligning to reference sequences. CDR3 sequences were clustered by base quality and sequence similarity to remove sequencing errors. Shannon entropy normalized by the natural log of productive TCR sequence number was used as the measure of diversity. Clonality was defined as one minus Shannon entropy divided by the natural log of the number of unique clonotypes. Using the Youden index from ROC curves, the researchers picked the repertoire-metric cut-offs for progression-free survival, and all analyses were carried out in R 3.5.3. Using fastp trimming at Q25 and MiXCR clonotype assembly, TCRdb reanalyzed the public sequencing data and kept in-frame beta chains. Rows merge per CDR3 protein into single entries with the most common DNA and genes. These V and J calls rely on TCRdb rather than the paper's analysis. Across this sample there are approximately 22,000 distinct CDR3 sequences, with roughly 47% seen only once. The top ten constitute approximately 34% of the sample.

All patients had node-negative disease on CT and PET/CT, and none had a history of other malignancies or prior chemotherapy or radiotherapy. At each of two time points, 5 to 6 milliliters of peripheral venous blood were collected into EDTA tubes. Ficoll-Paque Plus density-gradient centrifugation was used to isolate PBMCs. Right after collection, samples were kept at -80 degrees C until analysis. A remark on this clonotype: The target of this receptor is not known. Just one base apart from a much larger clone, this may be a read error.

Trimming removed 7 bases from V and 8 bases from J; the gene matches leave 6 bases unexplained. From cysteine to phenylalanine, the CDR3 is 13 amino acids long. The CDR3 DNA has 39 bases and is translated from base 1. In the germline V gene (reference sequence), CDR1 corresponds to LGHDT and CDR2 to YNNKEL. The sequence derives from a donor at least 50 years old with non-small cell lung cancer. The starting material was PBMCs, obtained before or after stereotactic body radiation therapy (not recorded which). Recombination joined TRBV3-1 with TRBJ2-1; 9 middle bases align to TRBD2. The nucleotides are TGTGCCAGCATACTTAGCGGGAGTGATGAGCAGTTCTTC. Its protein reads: CASILSGSDEQFF.